These T cell receptor beta chains were read from a single sample in a study of Graves' ophthalmopathy and Graves' hyperthyroidism. TCRdb ran MiXCR on the multiplex PCR reads and lists one entry per CDR3 protein. The sample holds about 550,000 distinct CDR3 sequences, under 45% seen once. The specimen sequenced was peripheral blood or thyroid tissue (not recorded which). The origin of the receptors is an adult man with Graves' hyperthyroidism. Both conserved end residues are part of each CDR3. Each record gives: J gene, V gene, D gene, clone size, CDR3 protein, CDR3 DNA. A D gene is named only where the DNA matches it firmly. Rows may omit the clone size; those that give it use once, few, many or a size class.

TRBJ1-5,TRBV20-1,-,-,CSAKGRNNQPQHF,TGCAGTGCTAAGGGCAGGAACAATCAGCCCCAGCATTTT
TRBJ1-4,TRBV7-9,-,many,CASSLEAEKLFF,TGTGCCAGCAGCTTAGAGGCTGAAAAACTGTTTTTT
TRBJ1-5,TRBV7-2,-,many,CASSYRDISNQPQHF,TGTGCCAGCAGCTACCGGGACATTAGCAATCAGCCCCAGCATTTT
TRBJ2-7,TRBV2,-,many,CASKGKQTYEQYF,TGTGCCAGCAAGGGCAAACAGACCTACGAGCAGTACTTC
TRBJ2-6,TRBV5-1,-,few,CASSPRPLGPGANVLTF,TGTGCCAGCTCACCAAGGCCGTTGGGGCCTGGGGCCAACGTCCTGACTTTC
TRBJ2-7,TRBV20-1,-,-,CSARDRGATYEQYF,TGCAGTGCTAGAGATCGGGGCGCCACCTACGAGCAGTACTTC
TRBJ2-7,TRBV20-1,TRBD2,many,CSARSSGRPDYEQYF,TGCAGTGCTAGGTCTAGCGGGAGACCAGACTACGAGCAGTACTTC
TRBJ1-3,TRBV7-2,-,many,CASSLEPTGVGPGNTIYF,TGTGCCAGCAGCTTAGAACCGACAGGAGTAGGACCTGGAAACACCATATATTTT
TRBJ1-5,TRBV6-6,-,many,CASSSGTARFNQPQHF,TGTGCCAGCAGTTCCGGGACGGCGCGCTTCAATCAGCCCCAGCATTTT
TRBJ1-1,TRBV6-6,-,many,CASSYLGNTEAFF,TGTGCCAGCAGTTACTTGGGGAACACTGAAGCTTTCTTT
TRBJ1-2,TRBV28,-,few,CASEMDSYGYTF,TGTGCCAGCGAGATGGACAGCTATGGCTACACCTTC
TRBJ2-1,TRBV13,TRBD2,once,CASSLFAGGLDEQFF,TGTGCCAGCAGCTTATTCGCGGGGGGGCTGGATGAGCAGTTCTTC
TRBJ2-5,TRBV5-1,TRBD1,few,CASRYTGAQETQYF,TGCGCCAGCAGATATACAGGGGCCCAAGAGACCCAGTACTTC
TRBJ2-2,TRBV10-3,-,-,CAISDRVGAGELFF,TGTGCCATCAGCGACAGAGTGGGGGCCGGGGAGCTGTTTTTT
TRBJ2-1,TRBV2,TRBD2,-,CASIVDRGLAGGDNEQFF,TGTGCCAGCATCGTGGACAGGGGTCTAGCGGGAGGGGACAATGAGCAGTTCTTC
TRBJ1-4,TRBV29-1,-,-,CSVKPTWNEKLFF,TGCAGCGTCAAGCCCACATGGAATGAAAAACTGTTTTTT
TRBJ2-7,TRBV24-1,-,-,CATSDPTSYEQYF,TGTGCCACCAGTGATCCGACTAGCTACGAGCAGTACTTC
TRBJ1-5,TRBV20-1,-,-,CSPGGMSNQPQHF,TGCAGTCCCGGCGGGATGAGCAATCAGCCCCAGCATTTT
TRBJ2-7,TRBV11-3,-,-,CASSQDLSIEQYF,TGTGCCAGCAGCCAAGACCTTTCTATCGAGCAGTACTTC
TRBJ2-7,TRBV6-1,-,many,CASSLSDSSYEQYF,TGTGCCAGCAGTTTGTCGGATAGCTCCTACGAGCAGTACTTC
TRBJ1-1,TRBV19,TRBD1,many,CASSPPGQAMNTEAFF,TGTGCCAGTAGCCCCCCTGGACAGGCTATGAACACTGAAGCTTTCTTT
TRBJ1-5,TRBV6-5,-,-,CASSFSGDVQPQHF,TGTGCCAGCAGTTTCTCAGGGGACGTACAGCCCCAGCATTTT
TRBJ1-2,TRBV25-1,-,many,CASSPPGRGSLVDGYTF,TGTGCCAGCAGCCCTCCGGGTCGGGGAAGTCTCGTGGATGGCTACACCTTC
TRBJ1-3,TRBV6-5,TRBD1,-,CASSYGTGEKDTIYF,TGTGCCAGCAGTTACGGGACAGGGGAAAAAGACACCATATATTTT
TRBJ1-4,TRBV6-1,TRBD1,few,CASSYELGQPATNEKLFF,TGTGCCAGCAGTTACGAATTGGGACAGCCTGCAACTAATGAAAAACTGTTTTTT
TRBJ1-2,TRBV7-8,-,-,CASSPRGEGYTF,TGTGCCAGCAGCCCCCGAGGGGAGGGCTACACCTTC
TRBJ2-5,TRBV12-3/TRBV12-4,-,many,CASSLGQWETQYF,TGTGCCAGCAGTTTAGGCCAGTGGGAGACCCAGTACTTC
TRBJ1-5,TRBV5-6,-,-,CASSLWQGPTGNQPQHF,TGTGCCAGCAGCTTGTGGCAGGGGCCGACGGGCAATCAGCCCCAGCATTTT
TRBJ1-5,TRBV29-1,TRBD1,-,CSVVRQGISNQPQHF,TGCAGCGTTGTCCGACAGGGAATTAGCAATCAGCCCCAGCATTTT
TRBJ2-7,TRBV7-9,-,-,CASSSVGARGNEQYF,TGTGCCAGCAGCTCAGTAGGGGCTAGGGGGAATGAGCAGTACTTC
TRBJ1-2,TRBV29-1,TRBD1,few,CSATWTGYGYTF,TGCAGCGCTACCTGGACAGGCTATGGCTACACCTTC
TRBJ1-1,TRBV7-6,-,many,CASSPTWGFGNTEAFF,TGTGCCAGCAGTCCTACTTGGGGCTTCGGGAACACTGAAGCTTTCTTT
TRBJ1-2,TRBV6-5,TRBD1,many,CASSTAGTGTGYTF,TGTGCCAGCAGTACAGCCGGGACAGGGACTGGCTACACCTTC
TRBJ1-6,TRBV7-2,-,-,CASSKGRDSPLHF,TGTGCCAGCAGCAAAGGAAGAGATTCACCCCTCCACTTT
TRBJ1-2,TRBV6-1,TRBD1,many,CASSTSTGSNYGYTF,TGTGCCAGCAGCACCTCGACAGGGAGCAACTATGGCTACACCTTC
TRBJ2-7,TRBV29-1,TRBD1,many,CSAGDRGNEQYF,TGCAGCGCTGGGGACAGGGGGAACGAGCAGTACTTC
TRBJ2-6,TRBV7-9,-,few,CASSRGPSGANVLTF,TGTGCCAGCAGCCGAGGACCTTCTGGGGCCAACGTCCTGACTTTC
TRBJ2-7,TRBV20-1,-,-,CSASDPYEQYF,TGCAGTGCTAGCGACCCCTACGAGCAGTACTTC
TRBJ2-7,TRBV2,-,few,CASSLSSQSGSEQYF,TGTGCCAGCAGTTTATCGTCCCAAAGTGGTTCCGAGCAGTACTTC
TRBJ2-7,TRBV2,-,many,CASSVTRGAYEQYF,TGTGCCAGCAGTGTTACTAGGGGGGCCTACGAGCAGTACTTC
TRBJ2-3,TRBV7-2,TRBD2,few,CASSSGLAGHTDTQYF,TGTGCCAGCAGCTCGGGACTAGCGGGGCACACAGATACGCAGTATTTT
TRBJ1-3,TRBV6-1,TRBD1,many,CASSGWDSRNTIYF,TGTGCCAGCAGTGGCTGGGACAGCAGAAACACCATATATTTT
TRBJ2-6,TRBV12-5,-,many,CASGFSGTYSVLTF,TGTGCTAGTGGTTTTTCCGGGACCTACTCAGTCCTGACTTTC
TRBJ1-2,TRBV10-3,TRBD1,-,CAIGQTGGYGYTF,TGTGCCATCGGGCAGACAGGGGGCTATGGCTACACCTTC
TRBJ2-5,TRBV5-6,TRBD1,-,CASSYQPLGTGKETQYF,TGTGCCAGCAGTTATCAGCCATTAGGGACAGGGAAAGAGACCCAGTACTTC
TRBJ2-7,TRBV20-1,TRBD2,many,CSAREGGDEQYF,TGCAGTGCTAGAGAGGGAGGGGACGAGCAGTACTTC
TRBJ1-1,TRBV20-1,-,once,CSARDRGHTRNTEAFF,TGCAGTGCTAGAGACAGGGGCCACACCCGGAACACTGAAGCTTTCTTT
TRBJ1-1,TRBV20-1,TRBD1,many,CSAATGVNTEAFF,TGCAGTGCGGCGACAGGGGTGAACACTGAAGCTTTCTTT
TRBJ2-7,TRBV7-2,TRBD2,-,CASSSLAGDGGTQYF,TGTGCCAGCAGCTCTCTAGCGGGAGACGGAGGTACGCAGTACTTC
TRBJ2-7,TRBV20-1,-,-,CSALGSPYERYF,TGCAGTGCTCTTGGCAGTCCCTACGAGCGGTACTTC
TRBJ1-2,TRBV6-5,-,many,CASSADGARIYGYTF,TGTGCCAGCAGTGCCGACGGTGCCCGGATCTATGGCTACACCTTC
TRBJ2-1,TRBV10-3,TRBD1,-,CAISRDRGPSNEQFF,TGTGCCATCAGCCGGGACAGGGGGCCCTCCAATGAGCAGTTCTTC
TRBJ2-7,TRBV7-2,-,-,CASSPRRDEQYF,TGTGCCAGCAGCCCCCGTCGAGACGAGCAGTACTTC
TRBJ2-7,TRBV7-9,TRBD2,-,CASSLSGGASWDEQYF,TGTGCCAGCAGCTTAAGCGGGGGGGCTTCGTGGGATGAGCAGTACTTC
TRBJ2-6,TRBV6-1,-,-,CASSTDRDLSSGANVLTF,TGTGCCAGCAGTACGGACCGGGACCTTAGCTCTGGGGCCAACGTCCTGACTTTC
TRBJ1-1,TRBV12-3/TRBV12-4,-,many,CASSTGPLNTEAFF,TGTGCCAGCAGTACAGGACCCTTGAACACTGAAGCTTTCTTT
TRBJ2-3,TRBV24-1,-,-,CATSDGLSSTDTQYF,TGTGCCACCAGTGATGGACTATCTAGCACAGATACGCAGTATTTT
TRBJ1-3,TRBV5-8,-,many,CASSLYDGNTIYF,TGTGCCAGCAGCTTGTATGACGGAAACACCATATATTTT
TRBJ1-1,TRBV29-1,TRBD1,-,CSVEDQTGGLGTEAFF,TGCAGCGTTGAAGATCAGACAGGGGGCCTAGGGACTGAAGCTTTCTTT
TRBJ2-5,TRBV14,-,many,CASSQAGPAMGYQQETQYF,TGTGCCAGCAGCCAAGCGGGTCCCGCCATGGGCTACCAACAAGAGACCCAGTACTTC